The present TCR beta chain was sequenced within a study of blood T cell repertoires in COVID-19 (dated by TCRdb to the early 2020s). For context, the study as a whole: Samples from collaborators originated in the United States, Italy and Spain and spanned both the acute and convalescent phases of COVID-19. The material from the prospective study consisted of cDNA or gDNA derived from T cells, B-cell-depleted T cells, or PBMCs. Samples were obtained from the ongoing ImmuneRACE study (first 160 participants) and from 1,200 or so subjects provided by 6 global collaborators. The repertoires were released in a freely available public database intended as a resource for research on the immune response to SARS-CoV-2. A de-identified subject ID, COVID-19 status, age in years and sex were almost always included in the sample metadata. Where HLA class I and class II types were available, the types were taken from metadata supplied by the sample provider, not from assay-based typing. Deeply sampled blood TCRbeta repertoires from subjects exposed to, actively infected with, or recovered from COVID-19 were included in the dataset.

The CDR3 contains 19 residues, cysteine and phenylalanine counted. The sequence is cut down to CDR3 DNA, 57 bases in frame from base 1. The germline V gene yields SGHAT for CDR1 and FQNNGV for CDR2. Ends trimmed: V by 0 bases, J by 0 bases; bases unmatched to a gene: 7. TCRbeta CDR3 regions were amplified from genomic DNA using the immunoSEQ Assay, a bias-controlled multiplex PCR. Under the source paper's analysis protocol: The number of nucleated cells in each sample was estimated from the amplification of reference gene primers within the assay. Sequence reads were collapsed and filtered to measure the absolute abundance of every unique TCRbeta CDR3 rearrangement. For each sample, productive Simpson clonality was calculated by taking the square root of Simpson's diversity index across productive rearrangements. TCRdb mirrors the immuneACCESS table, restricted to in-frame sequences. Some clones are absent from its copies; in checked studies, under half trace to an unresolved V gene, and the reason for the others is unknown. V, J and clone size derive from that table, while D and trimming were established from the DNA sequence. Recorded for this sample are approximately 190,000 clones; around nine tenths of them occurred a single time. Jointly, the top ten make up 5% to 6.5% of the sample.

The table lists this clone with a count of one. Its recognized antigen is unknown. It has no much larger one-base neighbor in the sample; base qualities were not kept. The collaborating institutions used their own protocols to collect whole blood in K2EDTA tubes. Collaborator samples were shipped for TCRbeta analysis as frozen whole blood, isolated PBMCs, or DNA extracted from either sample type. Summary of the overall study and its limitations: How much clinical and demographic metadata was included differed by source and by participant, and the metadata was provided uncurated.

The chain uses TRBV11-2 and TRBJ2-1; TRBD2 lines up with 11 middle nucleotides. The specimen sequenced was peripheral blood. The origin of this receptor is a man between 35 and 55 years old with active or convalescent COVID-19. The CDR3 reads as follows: CASSLDFASGRSSYNEQFF. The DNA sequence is TGTGCCAGCAGCTTAGACTTTGCTAGCGGGAGGAGCTCCTACAATGAGCAGTTCTTC.